This T cell receptor beta chain was found in a study of beta chain features in type 1 diabetes. Study-wide background: What patients shared with healthy donors was a similar profile of age, gender and cell yields.

Germline CDR1 is SGHAT and CDR2 is FQNNGV. V was trimmed by 7 bases and J by 0 bases, leaving 13 bases between them. The CDR3 consists of 15 residues. Overall study findings and caveats: Lower insertion and higher deletion counts appeared at VDJ junctions in type 1 diabetes patients. Shorter TCRB CDR3s, moderately but significantly so, marked every one of the four CD4+ subsets in Type 1 diabetes patients.

Of the isolated RNA, all was reverse transcribed, and so the sequenced material was expressed TCRB transcripts. Produced via immunoSEQ multiplex PCR; TCRdb's table is partial and in-frame only. The sample has 150,000 to 200,000 clones; around 63% are singletons. As to this clone: Its antigen is not identified.

What was sequenced was naive CD4+ T cells from blood. The chain joins TRBV11-2 to TRBJ2-1; D tentatively reads TRBD1 or TRBD2 (5 bases each). This sequence originates from a man in his thirties or forties with type 1 diabetes. This CDR3 reads CASIEGQSSYNEQFF. The DNA for the CDR3 is TGTGCCAGCATTGAGGGGCAAAGCTCCTACAATGAGCAGTTCTTC.